This T cell receptor beta chain is drawn from a study of graft-versus-host responses after intestinal transplantation. Concerning this clone itself: Its matching antigen is unknown.

Germline CDR1 and CDR2: MNHNY and SVGAGI (reference sequence). CDR3 length: 16 residues. Trimming removed 2 bases from V and 3 bases from J, with 16 bases in between. TCRdb keeps only in-frame clones here, not all; method: immunoSEQ multiplex PCR. This table holds roughly 92,000 clones, around 90% found once. The source material was unstimulated CD4+ T cells sorted from spleen or lymph node cells, sampled before transplant. The sequence was collected from a human donor who was the organ donor for an intestinal transplant. The chain joins TRBV6-6 to TRBJ1-1; perhaps TRBD1 as D (6 bases). Here the CDR3 DNA reads TGTGCCAGCAGTTACGAGGCAGGGCCAGGGGACACTGAAGCTTTCTTT. This codes for CASSYEAGPGDTEAFF.